This T cell receptor (beta chain) emerged from a study of regulatory T cells in long-lasting Graves disease. There are many counts of this clonotype. Germline CDR1 MNHEY, CDR2 SVGAGI. V lost 0 bases and J lost 3, with 9 bases in between. The CDR3 runs 15 residues. Both iRepertoire HTBI primers and Arm-PCR of CDR3 regions were used to build the TCR beta libraries. One entry per CDR3 protein, called by TCRdb with MiXCR from the multiplex PCR reads. The sample records 550,000 or so distinct CDR3 sequences, 12% being singletons. Time point of the sample: newly diagnosed GD, antithyroid drugs for less than 3 months. PBMC-extracted RNA yielded the TCR library. A volume of 7 to 9 milliliters of peripheral blood was collected in EDTA tubes. The same specimen was also included in a second study, on T cells in Graves' hyperthyroidism and ophthalmopathy. As that report states: The study used the HTBI primer set for a first-round RT-PCR of the TCR CDR3.

This TCR derives from a woman in her thirties with Graves disease. The V and J genes are TRBV6-5 and TRBJ1-5; D remains unclear. The material was peripheral blood mononuclear cells (PBMCs), obtained at new diagnosis, from a patient treated with antithyroid drugs. The CDR3 sequence: CASSYSGNPNQPQHF. The DNA of the CDR3 is TGTGCCAGCAGTTACTCAGGCAATCCCAATCAGCCCCAGCATTTT.